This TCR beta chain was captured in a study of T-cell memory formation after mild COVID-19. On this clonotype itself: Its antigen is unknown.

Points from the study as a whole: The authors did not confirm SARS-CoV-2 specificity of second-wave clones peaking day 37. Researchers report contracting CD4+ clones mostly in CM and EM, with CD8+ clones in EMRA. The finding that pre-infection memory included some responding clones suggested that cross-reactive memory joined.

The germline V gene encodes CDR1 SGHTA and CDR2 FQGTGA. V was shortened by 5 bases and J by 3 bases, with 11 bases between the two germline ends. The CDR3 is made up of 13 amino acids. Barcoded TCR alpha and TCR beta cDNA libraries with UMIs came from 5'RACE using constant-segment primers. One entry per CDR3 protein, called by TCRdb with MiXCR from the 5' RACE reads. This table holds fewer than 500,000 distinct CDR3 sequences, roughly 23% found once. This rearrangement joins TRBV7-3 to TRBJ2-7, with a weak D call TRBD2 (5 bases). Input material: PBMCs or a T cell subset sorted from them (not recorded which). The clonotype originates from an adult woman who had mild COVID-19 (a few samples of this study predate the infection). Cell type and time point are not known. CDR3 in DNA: TGTGCCAGCAGCCGAGGACTGAGCTACGAGCAGTACTTC. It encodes CASSRGLSYEQYF.